The following is a T cell receptor (beta chain) sequence with its context. The germline V gene encodes CDR1 KGHSH and CDR2 LQKENI. The CDR3 covers 16 residues. The germline V and J ends were trimmed by 2 bases and 4 bases, with 15 bases remaining between them. The record originates from a study of technical replicates of blood from four donors. TCRdb's table, derived via immunoSEQ multiplex PCR, lists solely in-frame clones and lacks some. This repertoire shows tens of thousands of clones, about 94% found once; its top ten account for 0.26%. The sequenced sample was T cells isolated from PBMCs. This TCR was sampled from a human donor in good health. The chain carries TRBV18 and TRBJ1-5; TRBD1 is a possible D gene (5 bases). The CDR3 bases are TGTGCCAGCTCACCATCCCAGGGCCAAAATAATCAGCCCCAGCATTTT. Translating it yields CASSPSQGQNNQPQHF.